This T cell receptor (beta chain) was profiled in a study of identical twins. TCRdb re-derived calls from the 5' RACE reads in MiXCR, one entry per CDR3 protein. The sample comprises some 790,000 distinct CDR3 sequences, over 15% of which are singletons, and approximately 14% rests with the top ten. CDR3 length: 13 amino acids. Trimming cost V 7 bases and J 4 bases, with 15 bases left between them. Germline CDR1 SQVTM, CDR2 ANQGSEA. The same data also contributed to another study, on T cells expressing NK-cell markers.

The source is a woman in her late teens or twenties in good health. The sequenced material came from PBMCs. The chain uses TRBV29-1 and TRBJ2-3, with D perhaps TRBD2 (7 bases). The CDR3 protein is CSGKGGLADTQYF. CDR3 DNA sequence: TGCAGCGGAAAGGGGGGGTTAGCAGATACGCAGTATTTT.